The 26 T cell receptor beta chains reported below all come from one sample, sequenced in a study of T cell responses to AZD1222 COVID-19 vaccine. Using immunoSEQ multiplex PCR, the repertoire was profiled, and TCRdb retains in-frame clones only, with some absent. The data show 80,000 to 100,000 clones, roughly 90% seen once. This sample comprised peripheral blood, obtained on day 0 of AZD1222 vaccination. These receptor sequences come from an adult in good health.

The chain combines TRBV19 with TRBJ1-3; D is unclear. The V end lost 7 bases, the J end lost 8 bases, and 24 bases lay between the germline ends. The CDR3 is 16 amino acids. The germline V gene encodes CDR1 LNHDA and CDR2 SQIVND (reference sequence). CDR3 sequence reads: CASTPFSTVDLDTIYF. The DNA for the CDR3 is TGTGCCAGTACCCCCTTTTCGACGGTGGATCTAGACACCATATATTTT.

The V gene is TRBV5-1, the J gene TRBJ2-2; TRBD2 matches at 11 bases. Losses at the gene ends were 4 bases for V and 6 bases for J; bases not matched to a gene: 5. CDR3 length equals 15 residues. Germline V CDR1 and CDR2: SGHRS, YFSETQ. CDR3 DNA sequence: TGCGCCAGCAGCCTTAGCGGGGGGGCCGCCGGGGAGCTGTTTTTT. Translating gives CASSLSGGAAGELFF.

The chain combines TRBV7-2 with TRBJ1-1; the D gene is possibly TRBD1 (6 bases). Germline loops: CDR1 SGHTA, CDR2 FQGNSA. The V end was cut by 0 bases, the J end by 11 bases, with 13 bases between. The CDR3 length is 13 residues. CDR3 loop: CASSLAIQGRAFF. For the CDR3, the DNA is TGTGCCAGCAGCTTAGCCATACAGGGTAGGGCTTTCTTT.

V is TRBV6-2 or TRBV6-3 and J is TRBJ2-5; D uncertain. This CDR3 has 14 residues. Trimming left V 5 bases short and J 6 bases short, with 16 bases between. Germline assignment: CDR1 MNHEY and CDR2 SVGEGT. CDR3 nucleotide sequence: TGTGCCAGCAGTAGAAGCGTGGGCCTTCAGACCCAGTACTTC. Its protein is CASSRSVGLQTQYF.

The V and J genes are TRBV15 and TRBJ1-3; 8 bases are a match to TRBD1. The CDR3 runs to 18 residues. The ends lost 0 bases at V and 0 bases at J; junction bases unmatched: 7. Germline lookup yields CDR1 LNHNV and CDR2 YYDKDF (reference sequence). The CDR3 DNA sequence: TGTGCCACCAGCAGAGATTGGGGCACAGGGGGCTCTGGAAACACCATATATTTT. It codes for CATSRDWGTGGSGNTIYF.

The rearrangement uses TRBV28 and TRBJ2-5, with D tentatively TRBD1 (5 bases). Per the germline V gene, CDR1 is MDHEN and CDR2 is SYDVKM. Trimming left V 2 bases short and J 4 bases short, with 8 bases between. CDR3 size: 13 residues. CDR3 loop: CASSLGAVETQYF. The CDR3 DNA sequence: TGTGCCAGCAGTTTAGGGGCCGTAGAGACCCAGTACTTC.

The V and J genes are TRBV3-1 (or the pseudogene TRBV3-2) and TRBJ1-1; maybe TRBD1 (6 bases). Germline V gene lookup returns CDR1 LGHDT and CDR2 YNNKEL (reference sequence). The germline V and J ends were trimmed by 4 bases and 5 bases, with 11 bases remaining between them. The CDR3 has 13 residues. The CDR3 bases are TGTGCCAGCAGCCTCGTGAGGGGGACTGAAGCTTTCTTT. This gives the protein CASSLVRGTEAFF.

In DNA, the CDR3 is TGTGCCAGCAGCCCCGACTGGAACAATGAGCAGTTCTTC. Protein: CASSPDWNNEQFF. The chain uses TRBV9 and TRBJ2-1; D is unresolved. This CDR3 has 13 amino acids. Germline V gives CDR1 SGDLS, CDR2 YYNGEE. V lost 4 bases to trimming and J lost 5 bases, with 10 bases between them.

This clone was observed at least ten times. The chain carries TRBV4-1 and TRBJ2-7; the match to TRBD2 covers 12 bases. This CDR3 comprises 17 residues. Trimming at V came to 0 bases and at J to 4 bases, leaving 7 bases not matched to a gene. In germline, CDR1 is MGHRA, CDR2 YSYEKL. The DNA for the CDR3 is TGCGCCAGCAGCCAAGATTCCCCCGGGACTAGCGGGTACGAGCAGTACTTC. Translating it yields CASSQDSPGTSGYEQYF.

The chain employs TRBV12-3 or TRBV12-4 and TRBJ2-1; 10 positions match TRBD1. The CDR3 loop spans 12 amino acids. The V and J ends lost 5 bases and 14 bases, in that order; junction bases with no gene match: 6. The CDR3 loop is CASSTTGGGKFF. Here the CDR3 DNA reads TGTGCCAGCAGTACGACAGGGGGCGGCAAGTTCTTC.

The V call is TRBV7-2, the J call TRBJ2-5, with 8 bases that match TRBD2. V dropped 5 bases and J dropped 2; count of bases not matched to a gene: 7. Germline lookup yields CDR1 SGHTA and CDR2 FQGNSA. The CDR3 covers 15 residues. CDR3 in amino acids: CASSPIAGLQETQYF. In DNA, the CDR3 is TGTGCCAGCAGCCCCATAGCGGGGCTGCAAGAGACCCAGTACTTC.

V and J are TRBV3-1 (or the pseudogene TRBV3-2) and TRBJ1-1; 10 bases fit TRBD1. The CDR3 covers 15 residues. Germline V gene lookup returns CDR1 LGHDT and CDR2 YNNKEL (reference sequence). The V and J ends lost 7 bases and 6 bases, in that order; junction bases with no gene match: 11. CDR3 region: CASTRGTGERAEAFF. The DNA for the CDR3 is TGTGCCAGCACCCGCGGGACAGGGGAAAGGGCTGAAGCTTTCTTT.

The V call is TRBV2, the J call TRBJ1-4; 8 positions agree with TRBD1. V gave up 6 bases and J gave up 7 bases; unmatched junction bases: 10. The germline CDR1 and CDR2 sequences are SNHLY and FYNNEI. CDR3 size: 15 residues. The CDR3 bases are TGTGCCAGCAGGCTTGGGACAGGTCTTAGTGAAAAACTGTTTTTT. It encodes CASRLGTGLSEKLFF.

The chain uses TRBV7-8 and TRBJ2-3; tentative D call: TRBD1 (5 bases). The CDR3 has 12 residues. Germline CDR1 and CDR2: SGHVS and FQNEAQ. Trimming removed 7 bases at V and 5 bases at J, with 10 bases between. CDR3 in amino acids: CASKGNEDTQYF. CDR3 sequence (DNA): TGTGCCAGCAAGGGGAATGAAGATACGCAGTATTTT.

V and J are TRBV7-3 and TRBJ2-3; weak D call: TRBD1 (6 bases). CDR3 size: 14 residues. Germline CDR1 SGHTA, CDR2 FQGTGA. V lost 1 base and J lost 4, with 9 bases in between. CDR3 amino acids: CASSLMPGADTQYF. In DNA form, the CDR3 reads TGTGCCAGCAGCTTAATGCCAGGGGCAGATACGCAGTATTTT.

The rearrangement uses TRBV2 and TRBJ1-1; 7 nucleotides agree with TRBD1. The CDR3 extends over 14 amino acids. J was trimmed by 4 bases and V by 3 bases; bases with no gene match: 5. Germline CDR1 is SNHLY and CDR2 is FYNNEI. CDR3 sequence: CASSDRGGITEAFF. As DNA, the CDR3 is TGTGCCAGCAGTGACAGGGGGGGAATCACTGAAGCTTTCTTT.

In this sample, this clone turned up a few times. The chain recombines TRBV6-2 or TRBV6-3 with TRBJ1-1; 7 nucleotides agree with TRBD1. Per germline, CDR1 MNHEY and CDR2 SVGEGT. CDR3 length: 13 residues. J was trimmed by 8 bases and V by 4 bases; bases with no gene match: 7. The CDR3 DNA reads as TGTGCCAGCAGTTCAGGGGGAACAAGAGAAGCTTTCTTT. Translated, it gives CASSSGGTREAFF.

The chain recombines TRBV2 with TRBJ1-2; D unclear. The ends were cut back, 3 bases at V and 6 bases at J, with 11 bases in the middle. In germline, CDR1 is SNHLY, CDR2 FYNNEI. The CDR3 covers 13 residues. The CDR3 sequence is CASSDYSLNGYTF. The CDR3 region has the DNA TGTGCCAGCAGTGACTACAGCCTTAATGGCTACACCTTC.

CDR3 DNA: TGTGCCAGCAGTTTCCTACCGGGACTAGCTCCCTACGAGCAGTACTTC. Amino acids: CASSFLPGLAPYEQYF. The rearrangement links TRBV6-2 or TRBV6-3 to TRBJ2-7; 9 nucleotides match TRBD2. Trimming cost V 4 bases and J 2 bases; bases outside gene matches: 9. Germline CDR1 reads MNHEY; CDR2 reads SVGEGT. The CDR3 consists of 16 residues.

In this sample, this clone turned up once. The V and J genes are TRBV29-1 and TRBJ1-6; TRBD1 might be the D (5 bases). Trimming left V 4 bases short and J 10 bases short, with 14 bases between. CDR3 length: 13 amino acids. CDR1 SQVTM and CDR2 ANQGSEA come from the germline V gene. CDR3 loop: CSVGDSQRSPLHF. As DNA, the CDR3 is TGCAGCGTTGGCGACAGTCAGAGGTCACCCCTCCACTTT. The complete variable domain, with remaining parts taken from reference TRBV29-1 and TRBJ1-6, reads SAVISQKPSRDICQRGTSLTIQCQVDSQVTMMFWYRQQPGQSLTLIATANQGSEATYESGFVIDKFPISRPNLTFSTLTVSNMSPEDSSIYLCSVGDSQRSPLHFGNGTRLTVT.

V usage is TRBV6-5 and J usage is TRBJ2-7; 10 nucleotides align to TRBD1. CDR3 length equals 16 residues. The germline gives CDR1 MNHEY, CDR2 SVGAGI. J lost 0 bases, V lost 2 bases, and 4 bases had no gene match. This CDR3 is CASSYLRDRGSYEQYF. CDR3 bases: TGTGCCAGCAGTTACCTCCGGGACAGGGGCTCCTACGAGCAGTACTTC.

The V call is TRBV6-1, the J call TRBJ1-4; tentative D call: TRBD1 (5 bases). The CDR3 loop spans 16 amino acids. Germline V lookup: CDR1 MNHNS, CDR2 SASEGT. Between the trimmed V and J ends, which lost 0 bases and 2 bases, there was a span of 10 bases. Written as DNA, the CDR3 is TGTGCCAGCAGTGAAGCGCAAGGGGCCACTAATGAAAAACTGTTTTTT. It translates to CASSEAQGATNEKLFF.

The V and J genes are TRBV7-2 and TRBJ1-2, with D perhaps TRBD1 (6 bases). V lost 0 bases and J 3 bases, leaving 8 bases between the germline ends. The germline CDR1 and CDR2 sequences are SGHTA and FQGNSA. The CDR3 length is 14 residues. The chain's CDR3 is CASSLAPGDYGYTF. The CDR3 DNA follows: TGTGCCAGCAGCTTAGCGCCAGGGGACTATGGCTACACCTTC.

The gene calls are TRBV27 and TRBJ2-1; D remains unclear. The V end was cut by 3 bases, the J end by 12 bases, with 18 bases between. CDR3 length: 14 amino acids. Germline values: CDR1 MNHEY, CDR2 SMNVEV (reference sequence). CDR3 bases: TGTGCCAGCAGTTTTAGAGCGTGGGCGGATGTGCAGTTCTTC. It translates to CASSFRAWADVQFF.

CDR3 nucleotide sequence: TGTGCCAGCAGCCAAGTCCCAGGGGGGGACTATGGCTACACCTTC. This gives the protein CASSQVPGGDYGYTF. The rearrangement joins TRBV3-1 (or the pseudogene TRBV3-2) to TRBJ1-2; 7 nucleotides align to TRBD1. Germline-derived CDR1 and CDR2 are LGHDT and YNNKEL (reference sequence). Germline trimming cut 1 base from V and 3 bases from J; bases unmatched to any gene: 5. CDR3 size: 15 residues.

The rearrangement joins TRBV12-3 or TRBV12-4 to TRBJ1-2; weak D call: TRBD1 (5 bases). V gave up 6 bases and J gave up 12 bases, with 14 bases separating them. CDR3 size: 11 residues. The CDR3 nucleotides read TGTGCCAGCAGCTCCGGGACCCAAAACACCTTC. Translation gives CASSSGTQNTF.